This TCR beta chain appears in the sequencing data of a study of OX40 agonist ivuxolimab in advanced cancers. Study in general: The drug used for patients, ivuxolimab, was an agonistic anti-OX40 (CD134) antibody. Whole-study results and caveats: Specificity for antigen went undetermined in the expanded peripheral T cells. Several nonresponders also turned out to have low normalized T-cell clonal expansion.

This CDR3 has 15 residues. V was cut by 5 bases and J by 5 bases, with 18 bases left in between. Germline V gene sequence: CDR1 SNHLY, CDR2 FYNNEI. This clone was observed a single time. Its antigen is currently unknown. The method was immunoSEQ multiplex PCR; TCRdb's version includes in-frame clones alone and lacks a portion of them. The sample consists of 45,000 or so clones, roughly 91% of them appearing once. Source: CD4+ or CD8+ T cells sorted from blood, taken in a trial of the OX40 agonist ivuxolimab. The chain has TRBV2 and TRBJ2-5, with D hard to call. This receptor was obtained from an adult with an advanced solid tumor such as melanoma, head and neck, liver or kidney cancer. The CDR3 is CASSPTAPTVETQYF. The DNA of the CDR3 is TGTGCCAGCAGTCCAACGGCCCCGACGGTCGAGACCCAGTACTTC.